This TCR beta chain is from a study of shared clonotypes between healthy human individuals. The germline gives CDR1 DFQATT, CDR2 SNEGSKA (reference sequence). This CDR3 spans 11 amino acids. The V gene lost 7 bases and the J gene lost 2 bases, with 8 bases spanning the gap. Only in-frame clones appear in the TCRdb table, and some are missing; sequencing was by immunoSEQ multiplex PCR. The sample carries hundreds of thousands of clones, around two thirds recorded once. The V and J genes are TRBV20-1 and TRBJ2-5, with D unclear. The receptor was isolated from a woman aged 30 to 39 in good health. Sequenced: memory CD4+ T cells sorted from blood. Indicated subset: CD45RA-negative fraction. The CDR3 spells CSVGYQETQYF. The DNA for the CDR3 is TGCAGTGTAGGGTATCAAGAGACCCAGTACTTC.